These T cell receptor beta chains were read from a single sample in a study of PD-L1 blockade in urothelial cancer. Data came from immunoSEQ multiplex PCR; TCRdb stores just in-frame clones and leaves some out. This table holds some 22,000 clones, roughly 90% found once. The source material was PBMCs, sampled around atezolizumab (anti-PD-L1) treatment. The receptors come from a woman in her sixties or seventies with urothelial cancer. Each CDR3 is given with its conserved first and last residue. The order of the fields is CDR3 protein, CDR3 DNA, V gene, clone size, D gene, J gene. A D gene is named only where the DNA matches it firmly. The size entry is marked missing in some rows and otherwise reads once, few, many or a size class.

CDR3 protein: CASSSSGTGTYEQYF
CDR3 DNA: TGTGCCAGCAGCTCTTCCGGGACAGGGACCTACGAGCAGTACTTC
V gene: TRBV7-9
clone size: NA
D gene: TRBD1
J gene: TRBJ2-7

CDR3 protein: CASSQDGTSGRGGEQYF
CDR3 DNA: TGCGCCAGCAGCCAAGACGGGACTAGCGGGAGGGGCGGCGAGCAGTACTTC
V gene: TRBV4-1
clone size: NA
D gene: TRBD2
J gene: TRBJ2-7

CDR3 protein: CASSIDDRELGRKNIQYF
CDR3 DNA: TGTGCCAGTAGTATAGATGATCGGGAGTTGGGACGCAAAAACATTCAGTACTTC
V gene: TRBV19
clone size: NA
D gene: NA
J gene: TRBJ2-4

CDR3 protein: CASSFSGRGNTEAFF
CDR3 DNA: TGTGCCAGCAGCTTCTCGGGCAGGGGGAACACTGAAGCTTTCTTT
V gene: TRBV5-5
clone size: NA
D gene: NA
J gene: TRBJ1-1

CDR3 protein: CASSSGHSSYEQYF
CDR3 DNA: TGTGCCAGCAGCTCGGGACATAGCTCCTACGAGCAGTACTTC
V gene: TRBV7-2
clone size: NA
D gene: NA
J gene: TRBJ2-7

CDR3 protein: CASSLRSRRQATGELFF
CDR3 DNA: TGTGCCAGCAGCTTAAGATCCCGGCGGCAAGCCACCGGGGAGCTGTTTTTT
V gene: TRBV7-8
clone size: NA
D gene: NA
J gene: TRBJ2-2

CDR3 protein: CAISESRASNTDTQYF
CDR3 DNA: TGTGCCATCAGTGAGTCGAGGGCTAGCAACACAGATACGCAGTATTTT
V gene: TRBV10-3
clone size: NA
D gene: NA
J gene: TRBJ2-3

CDR3 protein: CASSVGGTSGSSYNEQFF
CDR3 DNA: TGTGCCAGCAGCGTAGGGGGGACTAGCGGGAGCTCCTACAATGAGCAGTTCTTC
V gene: TRBV9
clone size: NA
D gene: TRBD2
J gene: TRBJ2-1

CDR3 protein: CASSTTSGRVWEQYF
CDR3 DNA: TGTGCCAGCAGCACTACTAGCGGGAGGGTGTGGGAGCAGTACTTC
V gene: TRBV6-6
clone size: once
D gene: TRBD2
J gene: TRBJ2-7

CDR3 protein: CASSLESRREKLFF
CDR3 DNA: TGCGCCAGCAGCTTGGAATCGCGGAGGGAAAAACTGTTTTTT
V gene: TRBV5-1
clone size: NA
D gene: NA
J gene: TRBJ1-4

CDR3 protein: CASSLNPRGANEKLFF
CDR3 DNA: TGTGCCAGCAGCTTAAACCCTCGGGGGGCGAATGAAAAACTGTTTTTT
V gene: TRBV7-2
clone size: NA
D gene: NA
J gene: TRBJ1-4

CDR3 protein: CAISESTAGGGEQFF
CDR3 DNA: TGTGCCATCAGTGAGTCGACGGCCGGGGGGGGTGAGCAGTTCTTC
V gene: TRBV10-3
clone size: NA
D gene: TRBD2
J gene: TRBJ2-1

CDR3 protein: CASSLEGTGQYEQYF
CDR3 DNA: TGCGCCAGCAGCTTGGAGGGGACAGGGCAGTACGAGCAGTACTTC
V gene: TRBV5-1
clone size: NA
D gene: TRBD1
J gene: TRBJ2-7

CDR3 protein: CASSKGWTESPNYGYTF
CDR3 DNA: TGTGCCAGCAGCAAAGGGTGGACAGAAAGTCCTAACTATGGCTACACCTTC
V gene: TRBV21-1
clone size: NA
D gene: NA
J gene: TRBJ1-2

CDR3 protein: CASSTGTSIGAQFF
CDR3 DNA: TGTGCCAGCAGCACCGGGACTAGCATAGGGGCGCAGTTCTTC
V gene: TRBV6-4
clone size: NA
D gene: TRBD2
J gene: TRBJ2-1

CDR3 protein: CASSQVLADHSYEQYF
CDR3 DNA: TGCGCCAGCAGCCAAGTCCTAGCGGATCACTCCTACGAGCAGTACTTC
V gene: TRBV4-1
clone size: NA
D gene: TRBD2
J gene: TRBJ2-7

CDR3 protein: CASSLRQSRYGYTF
CDR3 DNA: TGTGCCAGCAGTTTAAGACAGAGTCGGTATGGCTACACCTTC
V gene: TRBV28
clone size: NA
D gene: NA
J gene: TRBJ1-2

CDR3 protein: CASSSTRQGADQPQHF
CDR3 DNA: TGTGCCAGCAGCTCTACCAGACAGGGGGCAGACCAGCCCCAGCATTTT
V gene: TRBV7-8
clone size: NA
D gene: TRBD1
J gene: TRBJ1-5

CDR3 protein: CASSLGGQAIRRDQPQHF
CDR3 DNA: TGTGCCAGCAGCTTGGGGGGACAGGCGATCCGGCGGGATCAGCCCCAGCATTTT
V gene: TRBV5-5
clone size: NA
D gene: TRBD1
J gene: TRBJ1-5

CDR3 protein: CASSLGLAGTDTQYF
CDR3 DNA: TGCGCCAGCAGCTTGGGGCTAGCGGGCACAGATACGCAGTATTTT
V gene: TRBV5-1
clone size: NA
D gene: TRBD2
J gene: TRBJ2-3

CDR3 protein: CASRTSGGASNQPQHF
CDR3 DNA: TGTGCCAGCAGGACGTCGGGGGGGGCCTCAAATCAGCCCCAGCATTTT
V gene: TRBV27
clone size: once
D gene: NA
J gene: TRBJ1-5

CDR3 protein: CASSPRGKGEKLFF
CDR3 DNA: TGTGCCAGCAGCCCCCGGGGGAAGGGTGAAAAACTGTTTTTT
V gene: TRBV9
clone size: few
D gene: NA
J gene: TRBJ1-4

CDR3 protein: CASSVTGGNQPQHF
CDR3 DNA: TGTGCCAGCAGCGTCACAGGGGGCAATCAGCCCCAGCATTTT
V gene: TRBV5-5
clone size: NA
D gene: TRBD1
J gene: TRBJ1-5

CDR3 protein: CASILRVGGNEQFF
CDR3 DNA: TGCGCCAGCATACTGCGGGTGGGGGGAAATGAGCAGTTCTTC
V gene: TRBV5-1
clone size: NA
D gene: NA
J gene: TRBJ2-1

CDR3 protein: CASSESMRYNEKLFF
CDR3 DNA: TGTGCCAGCAGTGAATCGATGAGATATAATGAAAAACTGTTTTTT
V gene: TRBV25-1
clone size: NA
D gene: NA
J gene: TRBJ1-4

CDR3 protein: CASSPVGYSYEQYF
CDR3 DNA: TGTGCCAGCAGCCCAGTGGGCTACTCCTACGAGCAGTACTTC
V gene: TRBV7-9
clone size: NA
D gene: NA
J gene: TRBJ2-7

CDR3 protein: CASSPFPGVTDTQYF
CDR3 DNA: TGTGCCAGCAGCCCTTTCCCGGGGGTGACAGATACGCAGTATTTT
V gene: TRBV7-9
clone size: NA
D gene: NA
J gene: TRBJ2-3

CDR3 protein: CASSFGGQSYSNQPQHF
CDR3 DNA: TGTGCCAGCAGTTTCGGGGGACAGTCTTATAGCAATCAGCCCCAGCATTTT
V gene: TRBV28
clone size: NA
D gene: TRBD1
J gene: TRBJ1-5

CDR3 protein: CASSPWGVASGEQYF
CDR3 DNA: TGTGCCAGTAGCCCCTGGGGTGTAGCCTCAGGGGAGCAGTACTTC
V gene: TRBV19
clone size: NA
D gene: NA
J gene: TRBJ2-7

CDR3 protein: CASSSSQTGKPYEQYF
CDR3 DNA: TGTGCCAGCAGTTCGAGCCAAACAGGGAAGCCCTACGAGCAGTACTTC
V gene: TRBV27
clone size: once
D gene: NA
J gene: TRBJ2-7